These T cell receptor beta chains were read from a single sample in a study of PD-1 blockade in mismatch repair-deficient tumors. The data were produced by immunoSEQ multiplex PCR, yet TCRdb's version contains in-frame clones alone and is incomplete. The data show 80,000 to 100,000 clones, over 75% seen once. The sequencing used peripheral blood, collected 12 weeks after starting pembrolizumab. These receptors were obtained from an adult with mismatch repair-deficient cancer. The CDR3 runs from the conserved cysteine through the conserved F or W. Fields, in order: clone size, J gene, D gene, V gene, CDR3 protein, CDR3 DNA. D genes are given only for firm matches. Size tells how often a clone was seen (once, few, many) or the class of an expanded clone, and some rows leave it out.

many	TRBJ2-1	-	TRBV6-1	CASGGLVGEQFF	TGTGCCAGCGGCGGCCTGGTGGGTGAGCAGTTCTTC
few	TRBJ2-5	-	TRBV4-2	CASSQDLRGSYGTQYF	TGTGCCAGCAGCCAAGATTTAAGGGGGTCATATGGGACCCAGTACTTC
-	TRBJ2-7	TRBD2	TRBV2	CASSEAHGLAGDYEQYF	TGTGCCAGCAGTGAAGCGCATGGGTTAGCGGGAGACTACGAGCAGTACTTC
-	TRBJ2-2	-	TRBV25-1	CASSARSGELFF	TGTGCCAGCAGTGCTAGATCCGGGGAGCTGTTTTTT
-	TRBJ2-5	-	TRBV21-1	CASSKDSRGLRETQYF	TGTGCCAGCAGCAAAGATTCCCGGGGGCTTAGGGAGACCCAGTACTTC
-	TRBJ2-1	TRBD2	TRBV5-1	CASSLDGLASGSHEQFF	TGCGCCAGCAGCTTGGACGGGTTGGCTAGCGGGAGCCATGAGCAGTTCTTC
-	TRBJ2-1	-	TRBV7-2	CASSPIKAPEQFF	TGTGCCAGCAGCCCCATAAAAGCGCCTGAGCAGTTCTTC
-	TRBJ2-7	TRBD2	TRBV7-9	CASSLRLAGVYEQYF	TGTGCCAGCAGCTTACGGCTAGCGGGCGTGTACGAGCAGTACTTC
once	TRBJ1-2	-	TRBV6-6	CASSYSRDDGYTF	TGTGCCAGCAGTTACTCCCGGGACGATGGCTACACCTTC
-	TRBJ1-4	TRBD1	TRBV28	CASSGGQSGEKLFF	TGTGCCAGCAGTGGGGGACAGTCGGGGGAAAAACTGTTTTTT
once	TRBJ2-5	-	TRBV30	CAWSPDRPETQYF	TGTGCCTGGAGTCCGGACCGTCCAGAGACCCAGTACTTC
-	TRBJ1-1	-	TRBV29-1	CSGWTGNTEAFF	TGCAGCGGGTGGACTGGGAACACTGAAGCTTTCTTT